The text below deals with one TCR beta chain. The antigen remains unidentified. TCRdb's table, derived via immunoSEQ multiplex PCR, lists solely in-frame clones and lacks some. The table has 44,000 or so clones, more than 75% seen once. The source of the sample is a study of OX40 agonist ivuxolimab in advanced cancers. General study points: At doses 0.1 to 3.0 mg/kg, CD4+ and CD8+ clones expanded.

The material sequenced was CD4+ or CD8+ T cells sorted from blood, taken in a trial of the OX40 agonist ivuxolimab. This TCR came from an adult with an advanced solid tumor such as melanoma, head and neck, liver or kidney cancer.

The CDR3 region has the DNA TGTGCCAGCAGCAAAAGGGGGACTAGCGGGGCGAACACCGGGGAGCTGTTTTTT. It codes for CASSKRGTSGANTGELFF. This chain links TRBV21-1 with TRBJ2-2; the D call in the table, TRBD2, was not verified against the DNA. TRBV21-1 is a listed pseudogene. The CDR3 runs to 18 residues.